This T cell receptor beta chain derives from a study of T cell responses to AZD1222 COVID-19 vaccine. Clones were sequenced by immunoSEQ multiplex PCR, and TCRdb holds only the in-frame ones, with some missing. The sample lists approximately 84,000 clones; over 75% were seen once. Germline V gene data show CDR1 as SGHTA and CDR2 as FQGTGA. The CDR3 covers 15 residues. The V gene end was trimmed by 2 bases and the J gene end by 7 bases; junction bases not matched to a gene: 6. Notes on this clone: Its antigen is still unknown.

The study's findings and limits: Regions 160-218 and 743-854 held dominance among vaccine-associated CD4 TCRs, which spanned spike. Spike-specific TCR breadth and depth were elevated following two AZD1222 doses. Repertoire sampling happened only post peak T cell response. Possibly, clonal diversity was underestimated; donors were largely white British and included more females.

The source material was peripheral blood, sampled on day 0 of AZD1222 vaccination. The receptor comes from an adult in good health. The chain links TRBV7-3 to TRBJ2-1; 9 positions match TRBD2. Written as DNA, the CDR3 is TGTGCCAGCAGCTTATATTTAGCGGGAGCTAATGAGCAGTTCTTC. Protein product: CASSLYLAGANEQFF.